A single sample gave rise to the 28 T cell receptor beta chains below, sequenced in a study of blood T cells in healthy people across ages. Then a second PCR, running about 6 to 12 cycles, was carried out with a sample-barcoded 5' primer and a J-beta primer mix. Each CDR3 protein is one row after TCRdb ran MiXCR on the 5' RACE reads. The data contain under 950,000 distinct CDR3 sequences, about a fifth of them singletons. The sequencing sample was made of blood. These receptors originate from a man in his sixties or seventies in good health.

The gene calls are TRBV5-1 and TRBJ2-4, with TRBD1 matching 7 bases. The V gene's germline CDR1 is SGHRS and CDR2 YFSETQ. The length of the CDR3 is 15 residues. The trim removed 4 bases at V and 8 bases at J, leaving 12 bases unmatched. The CDR3 sequence: CASSDPETGQDIQYF. For the CDR3, the DNA is TGCGCCAGCAGCGATCCTGAGACAGGGCAAGACATTCAGTACTTC.

This sequence joins TRBV4-2 and TRBJ2-1; D remains ambiguous. The CDR3 is 14 amino acids. Germline CDR1 reads LGHNA; CDR2 reads YNFKEQ. Trimming left V 4 bases short and J 2 bases short, with 9 bases between. CDR3 in DNA: TGTGCCAGCAGCCCAGAGCAACCCTACAATGAGCAGTTCTTC. This gives the protein CASSPEQPYNEQFF.

This clonotype has only a few counts. The chain has TRBV7-8 and TRBJ1-5, with D unresolved. The ends were cut back, 3 bases at V and 0 bases at J, with 12 bases in the middle. The germline V gene has CDR1 SGHVS and CDR2 FQNEAQ. The CDR3 has 16 amino acids. CDR3 DNA: TGTGCCAGCAGCTTGATGGGCGGGAATAGCAATCAGCCCCAGCATTTT. Protein product: CASSLMGGNSNQPQHF.

This chain connects TRBV2 to TRBJ1-2; no clear D. The CDR3 consists of 16 residues. In germline, CDR1 is SNHLY, CDR2 FYNNEI. Trimming removed 2 bases at V and 0 bases at J, with 13 bases between. CDR3 sequence reads: CASSELMSRANYGYTF. CDR3 nucleotides: TGTGCCAGCAGTGAACTTATGTCAAGGGCTAACTATGGCTACACCTTC.

V is TRBV28 and J is TRBJ2-4, with D perhaps TRBD1 (5 bases). The germline CDR1 and CDR2 sequences are MDHEN and SYDVKM. The CDR3 spans 13 residues. The germline V and J ends were trimmed by 3 bases and 8 bases, with 11 bases remaining between them. The CDR3 nucleotides are TGTGCCAGCAGTTTCAAGGGGTCGGACATTCAGTACTTC. Amino acids: CASSFKGSDIQYF.

The CDR3 protein is CASSLTQKGTEAFF. In nucleotides, the CDR3 is TGTGCCAGCAGCTTAACCCAGAAGGGCACTGAAGCTTTCTTT. J is TRBJ1-1 and V is TRBV11-3; D gene ambiguous. Trimming removed 2 bases at V and 4 bases at J, with 11 bases between. Germline lookup yields CDR1 SGHNT and CDR2 YENEEA. CDR3 size: 14 residues. Full variable domain (outside the CDR3, taken from reference TRBV11-3 and TRBJ1-1): EAGVVQSPRYKIIEKKQPVAFWCNPISGHNTLYWYLQNLGQGPELLIRYENEEAVDDSQLPKDRFSAERLKGVDSTLKIQPAELGDSAVYLCASSLTQKGTEAFFGQGTRLTVV.

V usage is TRBV18 and J usage is TRBJ2-3, with D possibly matching TRBD2 (7 bases). CDR1 is KGHSH, CDR2 LQKENI, per germline. V dropped 2 bases and J dropped 0 bases, with 15 bases sitting between them. This CDR3 has 17 residues. The CDR3 reads CASSPKQGTTSTDTQYF. The CDR3 bases are TGTGCCAGCTCACCAAAGCAGGGGACTACTAGCACAGATACGCAGTATTTT.

There are a few counts of this clonotype. The chain links TRBV6-2 or TRBV6-3 to TRBJ1-2; 9 bases line up with TRBD1. The CDR3 contains 13 residues. Germline V gives CDR1 MNHEY, CDR2 SVGEGT. With 6 bases clipped from V and 7 bases from J, the junction kept 6 bases outside the gene matches. This CDR3 is CASRGQGDLGYTF. The CDR3 DNA reads TGTGCCAGCAGGGGACAGGGAGATCTTGGCTACACCTTC.

This clonotype was seen more than once but under ten times. The rearrangement joins TRBV11-3 to TRBJ2-1, with 13 bases that match TRBD2. The CDR3 spans 16 residues. J gave up 9 bases and V 4 bases, and 9 bases lay outside the gene matches. Germline assignment: CDR1 SGHNT and CDR2 YENEEA. The CDR3 loop reads CASSYRRLAGGLEQFF. The CDR3 DNA follows: TGTGCCAGCAGCTATCGCAGACTAGCGGGAGGTCTTGAGCAGTTCTTC.

V and J are TRBV5-1 and TRBJ2-1; D is possibly TRBD2 (5 bases). Germline V gene lookup returns CDR1 SGHRS and CDR2 YFSETQ. The V end was cut by 4 bases, the J end by 2 bases, with 13 bases between. The CDR3 extends over 15 amino acids. The CDR3 protein is CASSKRGSPYNEQFF. The CDR3 DNA reads as TGCGCCAGCAGCAAACGAGGGAGTCCCTACAATGAGCAGTTCTTC. The full variable domain, in which reference TRBV5-1 and TRBJ2-1 provide the parts outside the CDR3, is KAGVTQTPRYLIKTRGQQVTLSCSPISGHRSVSWYQQTPGQGLQFLFEYFSETQRNKGNFPGRFSGRQFSNSRSEMNVSTLELGDSALYLCASSKRGSPYNEQFFGPGTRLTVL.

The genes are TRBV20-1 and TRBJ2-7; 7 nucleotides agree with TRBD1. CDR1 is DFQATT and CDR2 is SNEGSKA in the germline V gene (reference sequence). Germline trimming cut 5 bases from V and 0 bases from J; bases unmatched to any gene: 7. The CDR3 spans 14 residues. The CDR3 reads CSAVRGSSSYEQYV. The DNA for the CDR3 is TGCAGTGCTGTCAGGGGGTCCAGCTCCTACGAGCAGTACGTC.

This clonotype was seen many times. The V gene is TRBV3-1, the J gene TRBJ2-7; the D is unclear. V shed 1 base and J shed 9 bases, with 13 bases lying between them. This CDR3 contains 13 residues. Germline V gene data show CDR1 as LGHDT and CDR2 as YNNKEL (reference sequence). For the CDR3, the DNA is TGTGCCAGCAGCCAAGTCGTTAGTTCGGCGCAGTACTTC. It encodes CASSQVVSSAQYF.

The V call is TRBV20-1, the J call TRBJ1-2; 9 bases line up with TRBD1. The CDR3 loop spans 15 amino acids. The J segment lost 4 bases and the V segment lost 3 bases, leaving 9 bases of the junction unmatched. Germline V gives CDR1 DFQATT, CDR2 SNEGSKA (reference sequence). CDR3 in DNA: TGCAGTGCTAGGACAGGGGGATCGTTCGCCTATGGCTACACCTTC. Amino acid sequence: CSARTGGSFAYGYTF.

For this clonotype: The junction departs from the called germline gene at one end, perhaps through a read error. The genes are TRBV7-9 and TRBJ2-5; the match to TRBD2 covers 9 bases. CDR1 is SEHNR and CDR2 is FQNEAQ in the germline V gene (reference sequence). The CDR3 totals 16 residues. The CDR3 is CANSSIRKAGGETQYF. For the CDR3, the DNA is TGTGCCAACAGCTCCATCCGAAAAGCGGGGGGAGAGACCCAGTACTTC.

This chain uses TRBV3-1 with TRBJ2-7; 8 bases line up with TRBD2. The trim removed 0 bases at V and 2 bases at J, leaving 9 bases unmatched. Germline-derived CDR1 and CDR2 are LGHDT and YNNKEL (reference sequence). The length of the CDR3 is 17 residues. CDR3 in amino acids: CASSQDLSNSGTYEQYF. The CDR3 nucleotides are TGTGCCAGCAGCCAAGACTTGTCGAATAGCGGGACCTACGAGCAGTACTTC.

The sample holds a few counts of this clonotype. V usage is TRBV28 and J usage is TRBJ2-5; 8 bases map to TRBD1. The J call may be faulty, since TRBJ2-7 better matches the DNA end. The germline V gene has CDR1 MDHEN and CDR2 SYDVKM. The CDR3 extends over 16 amino acids. The CDR3 sequence: CASSFVIGQGGYEQYF. The CDR3 coding sequence is TGTGCCAGCAGTTTTGTGATCGGACAGGGAGGTTACGAGCAGTACTTC.

The genes are TRBV12-3 or TRBV12-4 and TRBJ1-2; TRBD1 agrees at 10 bases. V lost 6 bases to trimming and J lost 7 bases; unmatched junction nucleotides: 11. CDR3 length: 15 amino acids. The CDR3: CASSRPGQGKGGYTF. The CDR3 DNA is TGTGCCAGCAGCCGACCGGGACAGGGGAAAGGTGGCTACACCTTC.

Only a few counts were recorded for this clonotype. The chain combines TRBV20-1 with TRBJ2-5; tentatively, D is TRBD2 (6 bases). The J call may be in error: the DNA end matches TRBJ2-1 better. Germline lookup yields CDR1 DFQATT and CDR2 SNEGSKA (reference sequence). The CDR3 totals 12 residues. The CDR3, as DNA: TGCAGTGCTAGCGGGAGTATCAATGAGCAGTTCTTC. This encodes CSASGSINEQFF.

This chain joins TRBV14 and TRBJ1-2; D call uncertain. V was trimmed by 0 bases and J by 7 bases, leaving 12 bases between them. This CDR3 contains 14 residues. From germline, CDR1 is SGHDN and CDR2 FVKESK. The DNA for the CDR3 is TGTGCCAGCAGCCAAGAGCCATCCGTGCGTGGCTACACCTTC. Translating it yields CASSQEPSVRGYTF.

This chain joins TRBV20-1 and TRBJ2-1; 14 bases fit TRBD2. J lost 8 bases, V lost 6 bases, and 9 bases had no gene match. Germline V gives CDR1 DFQATT, CDR2 SNEGSKA (reference sequence). The CDR3 extends over 15 amino acids. CDR3 coding DNA: TGCAGTGCGGGACTAGCGGGAGAGCATATCGATGAGCAGTTCTTC. It encodes CSAGLAGEHIDEQFF.

The chain is built from TRBV7-9 and TRBJ1-2, with TRBD1 as a possible D gene (5 bases). Germline lookup yields CDR1 SEHNR and CDR2 FQNEAQ (reference sequence). The CDR3 totals 16 residues. V lost 0 bases, J lost 7 bases, and 18 bases lay in between. The CDR3 here is CASSLASGRESGGYTF. The CDR3 bases are TGTGCCAGCAGCTTAGCGTCGGGCAGGGAATCTGGTGGCTACACCTTC.

The rearrangement joins TRBV29-1 to TRBJ1-2, with TRBD1 as a possible D gene (5 bases). The CDR3 runs to 13 residues. Trimming removed 7 bases at V and 8 bases at J, with 20 bases between. Germline V CDR1 and CDR2: SQVTM, ANQGSEA. The CDR3 DNA reads TGCAGCGCGGGCCCGCCCACAGGCAGGGGCTACACCTTC. It yields the protein CSAGPPTGRGYTF. The entire variable domain, with the rest obtained from reference TRBV29-1 and TRBJ1-2, is as follows: SAVISQKPSRDICQRGTSLTIQCQVDSQVTMMFWYRQQPGQSLTLIATANQGSEATYESGFVIDKFPISRPNLTFSTLTVSNMSPEDSSIYLCSAGPPTGRGYTFGSGTRLTVV.

This rearrangement joins TRBV7-9 to TRBJ2-3, with a tentative D call TRBD2 (5 bases). This CDR3 has 15 amino acids. Trimming left V 5 bases short and J 1 base short, with 13 bases between. Germline V gene lookup returns CDR1 SEHNR and CDR2 FQNEAQ (reference sequence). The CDR3 spells CASSITGVGTDTQYF. CDR3 DNA sequence: TGTGCCAGCAGCATCACCGGGGTAGGCACAGATACGCAGTATTTT.

The J gene is TRBJ1-2, the V gene TRBV30; 7 bases align to TRBD1. The CDR3 spans 13 residues. J gave up 2 bases and V 4 bases, and 4 bases lay outside the gene matches. From germline, CDR1 is GTSNPN and CDR2 SVGIG (reference sequence). The CDR3 nucleotides read TGTGCCTGGACTCCGGGACAGAACTATGGCTACACCTTC. Residues: CAWTPGQNYGYTF.

This clonotype was detected only a few times. This chain connects TRBV6-5 to TRBJ2-5, with D unclear. Germline CDR1 reads MNHEY; CDR2 reads SVGAGI. The CDR3 consists of 12 residues. V was trimmed by 6 bases and J by 5 bases, leaving 10 bases between them. The CDR3 DNA is TGTGCCAGCAGCAGGATGAGGGAGACCCAGTACTTC. Translating gives CASSRMRETQYF.

This chain connects TRBV7-2 to TRBJ2-3; 9 nucleotides align to TRBD2. The V gene's germline CDR1 is SGHTA and CDR2 FQGNSA. The J segment lost 5 bases and the V segment lost 5 bases, leaving 8 bases of the junction unmatched. The CDR3 extends over 15 amino acids. The CDR3: CASSKPGLAKDTQYF. CDR3 coding DNA: TGTGCCAGCAGCAAACCGGGACTAGCAAAAGATACGCAGTATTTT. Filled out from reference TRBV7-2 and TRBJ2-3, the complete variable domain reads GAGVSQSPSNKVTEKGKDVELRCDPISGHTALYWYRQSLGQGLEFLIYFQGNSAPDKSGLPSDRFSAERTGGSVSTLTIQRTQQEDSAVYLCASSKPGLAKDTQYFGPGTRLTVL.

The rearrangement links TRBV20-1 to TRBJ2-7; TRBD2 matches at 14 bases. In germline, CDR1 is DFQATT, CDR2 SNEGSKA (reference sequence). The J segment lost 2 bases and the V segment lost 2 bases, leaving 8 bases of the junction unmatched. CDR3 length: 17 amino acids. The CDR3 DNA sequence: TGCAGTGCTAGACCCACCGAGACTAGCGGGAGGGCCTACGAGCAGTACTTC. Residues: CSARPTETSGRAYEQYF.

This clonotype was recorded many times. J is TRBJ2-5 and V is TRBV6-5; D unclear. The end of the DNA fits TRBJ2-7 better, so the J call may be wrong. From germline, CDR1 is MNHEY and CDR2 SVGAGI. This CDR3 spans 11 amino acids. CDR3 sequence (DNA): TGTGCCAGCAGGCAGGCCTACGAGCAGTACTTC. Translation: CASRQAYEQYF.